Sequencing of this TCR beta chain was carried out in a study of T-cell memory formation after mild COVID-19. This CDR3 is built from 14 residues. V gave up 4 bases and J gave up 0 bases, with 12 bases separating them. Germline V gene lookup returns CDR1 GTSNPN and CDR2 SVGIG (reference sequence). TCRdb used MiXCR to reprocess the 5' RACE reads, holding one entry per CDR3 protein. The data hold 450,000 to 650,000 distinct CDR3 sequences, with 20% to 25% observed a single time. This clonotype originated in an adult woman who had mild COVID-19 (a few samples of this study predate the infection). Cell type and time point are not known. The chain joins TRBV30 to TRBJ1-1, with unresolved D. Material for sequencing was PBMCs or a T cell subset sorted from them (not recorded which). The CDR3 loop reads CAWTEGHLNTEAFF. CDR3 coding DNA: TGTGCCTGGACTGAGGGTCACTTGAACACTGAAGCTTTCTTT.